Presented here are 3 T cell receptor beta chains from one specimen sequenced in a study of blood T cell repertoires in COVID-19. Generated by immunoSEQ multiplex PCR, the TCRdb table keeps only in-frame clones and is missing some. The data contain about 59,000 clones, about 70% of them singletons. The sample was peripheral blood. These receptors were taken from a woman in her seventies with acute or convalescent COVID-19.

The chain combines TRBV6-1 with TRBJ1-6; a weak D match, TRBD1 (5 bases). V was pared by 7 bases and J by 2 bases, with 18 bases between. The CDR3 is made up of 17 amino acids. CDR1 MNHNS and CDR2 SASEGT come from the germline V gene. This chain's CDR3 is CASTEGRGGTYNSPLHF. The CDR3 coding sequence is TGTGCCAGCACTGAGGGAAGGGGTGGAACCTATAATTCACCCCTCCACTTT.

The J gene is TRBJ1-2, the V gene TRBV5-6; D is ambiguous. This CDR3 region has 15 residues. Germline CDR1 reads SGHDT; CDR2 reads YYEEEE. V lost 4 bases and J 0 bases, leaving 13 bases between the germline ends. DNA of the CDR3: TGTGCCAGCAGCCTCCTGAGGGAGACTAACTATGGCTACACCTTC. Its protein product is CASSLLRETNYGYTF.

This chain uses TRBV5-6 with TRBJ2-5; no reliable D call. The CDR3 length is 12 residues. V was pared by 4 bases and J by 5 bases, with 9 bases between. Looked up from germline, CDR1 is SGHDT and CDR2 is YYEEEE. The DNA of the CDR3 is TGTGCCAGCAGCCCGAGTTTTGAGACCCAGTACTTC. Protein sequence: CASSPSFETQYF.